This T cell receptor beta chain was identified during a study of T cells in Graves' hyperthyroidism and ophthalmopathy. This CDR3 has 16 residues. V lost 2 bases, J lost 2 bases, and 12 bases lay in between. The germline CDR1 and CDR2 sequences are MNHNY and SVGAGI (reference sequence). Amplification of TCR beta CDR3 regions was performed using RNA transcripts as template. First-round RT-PCR with HTBI primers amplified the TCR CDR3 region. MiXCR was run by TCRdb on the multiplex PCR reads, yielding one entry per CDR3 protein. The data hold 450,000 to 600,000 distinct CDR3 sequences, with about 14% observed a single time. In this sample, this clonotype turned up a few times. Its antigen is unidentified. Findings and limits, study-wide: Blood also showed most of the thyroid clonotypes that were expanded above 0.001.

When ophthalmopathy did not progress within 18 months, Graves' hyperthyroidism was considered stable. Based on clinical symptoms, serum thyroxine and TRAb, thyroid ultrasound and orbital computed tomography, diagnoses were reached. The rearrangement joins TRBV6-6 to TRBJ1-4, with TRBD1 as a possible D gene (5 bases). Sequencing input: blood. This clonotype was obtained from a woman between 40 and 50 years old with Graves' hyperthyroidism. The CDR3 DNA is TGTGCCAGCAGTTACGGGACCCTTGGCACTAATGAAAAACTGTTTTTT. As protein: CASSYGTLGTNEKLFF.